This is a list of T cell receptor beta chains from one sample in a study of shared clonotypes between healthy human individuals. Data came from immunoSEQ multiplex PCR; TCRdb stores just in-frame clones and leaves some out. The sample shows about 2.4 million clones, 93% of them seen only once. The sample comprised naive CD4+ T cells from PBMCs. The receptors originated from a man between 18 and 29 years old in good health. Some clones in this sample may be carry-over from other donors' samples. Each CDR3 is given with its conserved first and last residue. D genes are given only for firm matches. Size is omitted from some rows. Given values are once, few, many or a class for expanded clones.

TRBJ2-1,TRBV7-9,NA,TRBD2,TGTGCCAGCAGCTTAGTTAGGGGACTAGCGGTAGAGGGTGAGCAGTTCTTC,CASSLVRGLAVEGEQFF
TRBJ2-2,TRBV11-2,NA,NA,TGTGCCAGCAGCTTAGCCACCGGGGAGCTGTTTTTT,CASSLATGELFF
TRBJ2-2,TRBV5-1,NA,NA,TGCGCCAGCAGCTTGGGGACGGGTATCACCGGGGAGCTGTTTTTT,CASSLGTGITGELFF
TRBJ2-2,TRBV6-1,NA,TRBD2,TGTGCCTCGAAAAACTCGGGACTAGCGACCGGGGAGCTGTTTTTT,CASKNSGLATGELFF
TRBJ1-5,TRBV7-9,NA,NA,TGTGCCAGCAGCTTAAGCCAGGGGCCCCAGCATTTT,CASSLSQGPQHF
TRBJ2-2,TRBV27,few,NA,TGTGCCAGCAGTTGGGAGGCTGGTGCCGGGGAGCTGTTTTTT,CASSWEAGAGELFF
TRBJ2-5,TRBV7-9,NA,NA,TGTGCCAGCAGCTTCCTGACCGGGGCCCAAGAGACCCAGTACTTC,CASSFLTGAQETQYF
TRBJ2-7,TRBV5-4,NA,NA,TGTGCCAGCAGCCCGAATTTGGGGCCCTACGAGCAGTACTTC,CASSPNLGPYEQYF
TRBJ2-7,TRBV28,NA,TRBD2,TGTGCCAGTGGGACTAGCGGGATTTTCGAGCAGTACTTC,CASGTSGIFEQYF
TRBJ1-5,TRBV6-5,NA,NA,TGTGCCAGCAAAAAGGTAGATAGCAATCAGCCCCAGCATTTT,CASKKVDSNQPQHF
TRBJ2-2,TRBV5-1,NA,NA,TGCGCCAGCAGCTTGGATCGCGTCGAGAACACCGGGGAGCTGTTTTTT,CASSLDRVENTGELFF
TRBJ2-7,TRBV10-3,NA,TRBD2,TGTGCCATCAGTGACAGGACTAGCGGGGCCTACGAGCAGTACTTC,CAISDRTSGAYEQYF
TRBJ1-6,TRBV18,once,NA,TGTGCCAGCTCACCGGGGAATAATTCACCCCTCCACTTT,CASSPGNNSPLHF
TRBJ2-1,TRBV19,NA,NA,TGTGCCAGTAGTTCCGGCAATGAGCAGTTCTTC,CASSSGNEQFF
TRBJ2-3,TRBV5-4,NA,TRBD2,TGTGCCAGCAGCTTGTCTAGCGGGATGGGCACAGATACGCAGTATTTT,CASSLSSGMGTDTQYF
TRBJ1-5,TRBV28,NA,NA,TGTGCCAGCAGTTTCGTTGAGGGGAATCAGCCCCAGCATTTT,CASSFVEGNQPQHF
TRBJ2-1,TRBV2,NA,TRBD1,TGTGCCAGCGGATTTATAACGGGACAGGGATTTAACAATGAGCAGTTCTTC,CASGFITGQGFNNEQFF
TRBJ2-1,TRBV18,NA,TRBD1,TGTGCCAGCTCACCAATGACAGGGGCGAAGATATACAATGAGCAGTTCTTC,CASSPMTGAKIYNEQFF
TRBJ2-5,TRBV5-6,NA,NA,TGTGCCAGCAGCTTTGACCCGCGGGACATCGAGACCCAGTACTTC,CASSFDPRDIETQYF
TRBJ1-1,TRBV11-3,NA,TRBD1,TGTGCCAGCAGCAGACAGGGTGCGGACACTGAAGCTTTCTTT,CASSRQGADTEAFF
TRBJ2-5,TRBV4-3,once,TRBD2,TGCGCCAGCAGCCAAGCGATATTCCCCCCCGGACTAGCGGATCAAGAGACCCAGTACTTC,CASSQAIFPPGLADQETQYF
TRBJ2-3,TRBV7-3,NA,NA,TGTGCCAGCAGCTTACTGGTCACAGATACGCAGTATTTT,CASSLLVTDTQYF
TRBJ2-3,TRBV28,NA,NA,TGTGCCAGCAGACCGCCCGGGACCCTCACAGATACGCAGTATTTT,CASRPPGTLTDTQYF
TRBJ2-7,TRBV18,NA,NA,TGTGCCAGCTCACCACTCGCGGGTTACGAGCAGTACTTC,CASSPLAGYEQYF
TRBJ1-3,TRBV29-1,NA,NA,TGCAGCGTTGATAACGGCGGGGACACCATATATTTT,CSVDNGGDTIYF
TRBJ2-3,TRBV2,NA,NA,TGTGCCAGCAGTGGGGGCGGTCTACGCACAGATACGCAGTATTTT,CASSGGGLRTDTQYF
TRBJ1-3,TRBV28,NA,NA,TGTGCCAGCAGTTTAGGCGCGATTTCCGGAAACACCATATATTTT,CASSLGAISGNTIYF
TRBJ2-1,TRBV13,NA,NA,TGTGCCAGCAGCTCCGAGGGACGTCTCTCCTACAATGAGCAGTTCTTC,CASSSEGRLSYNEQFF
TRBJ2-7,TRBV28,NA,NA,TGTGCCAGCACCGGTTATGAGCTTAACTACGAGCAGTACTTC,CASTGYELNYEQYF
TRBJ1-1,TRBV7-9,NA,NA,TGTGCCAGCACTGTGACAGGAGCGAACACTGAAGCTTTCTTT,CASTVTGANTEAFF
TRBJ2-1,TRBV6-1,NA,TRBD1,TGTGCCATCCCAGGGACAGGGGGACTAGGGGAGCAGTTCTTC,CAIPGTGGLGEQFF
TRBJ2-7,TRBV5-8,once,TRBD1,TGTGCCACCAGACAGGGGGCTTGGAGCGAGCAGTACTTC,CATRQGAWSEQYF
TRBJ1-3,TRBV6-5,NA,NA,TGTGCCAGCAGCCAATCCCGGCTTGGAAACACCATATATTTT,CASSQSRLGNTIYF
TRBJ1-6,TRBV25-1,NA,NA,TGTGCCAGCAGTGAATTTGGGTCTGATAATTCACCCCTCCACTTT,CASSEFGSDNSPLHF
TRBJ1-2,TRBV28,NA,NA,TGTGCCACCATCGGGGGGGCCCCCTATGGCTACACCTTC,CATIGGAPYGYTF
TRBJ2-3,TRBV6-1,NA,TRBD1,TGTGCCAGCAGTGAGGCAGGGGGTCAAGTGGTTGATACGCAGTATTTT,CASSEAGGQVVDTQYF
TRBJ1-5,TRBV9,NA,TRBD1,TGTGCCAGCAGCATGACAGGGGGCAATCAGCCCCAGCATTTT,CASSMTGGNQPQHF
TRBJ1-4,TRBV29-1,NA,NA,TGCAGCGTCCGCGGGAGGGGCAGGGGATCGAATGAAAAACTGTTTTTT,CSVRGRGRGSNEKLFF
TRBJ1-2,TRBV19,NA,NA,TGTGCCAGTAGTATTGGCTTGGGGGACTATGGCTACACCTTC,CASSIGLGDYGYTF
TRBJ2-7,TRBV6-1,once,NA,TGTGCCAGCACGAGCCCCTATGCGCTGCCCCTTCAGTACTTC,CASTSPYALPLQYF
TRBJ2-5,TRBV5-1,NA,TRBD2,TGCGCCAGCAGCTTAGGGGGACTAGGGGAGACCCAGTACTTC,CASSLGGLGETQYF
TRBJ1-2,TRBV14,NA,NA,TGTGCCAGCAGCCCAACCGACCGACCCTATGGCTACACCTTC,CASSPTDRPYGYTF
TRBJ2-1,TRBV6-6,NA,TRBD2,TGTGCCAGCATACTAGCGGGGATCCACAATGAGCAGTTCTTC,CASILAGIHNEQFF
TRBJ2-1,TRBV6-5,NA,TRBD2,TGTGCCAGCAGCTTTGGGACTAGCTCCTACAATGAGCAGTTCTTC,CASSFGTSSYNEQFF
TRBJ2-1,TRBV5-1,NA,NA,TGCGCCAGCAGCTTGGGCTCAGGGCAGGAGTCGTTCTTC,CASSLGSGQESFF
TRBJ2-5,TRBV28,NA,TRBD1,TGTGCCAGCAGGACGACCGGGACAGGGATTCAAGAGACCCAGTACTTC,CASRTTGTGIQETQYF
TRBJ2-5,TRBV27,NA,NA,TGTGCCAGCACCCCACGGGGCAGGGGGGTCCAAGAGACCCAGTACTTC,CASTPRGRGVQETQYF
TRBJ2-6,TRBV7-7,NA,TRBD2,TGTGCCAGCAGCCCGGGGAGGGTTGGGGCCAACGTCCTGACTTTC,CASSPGRVGANVLTF
TRBJ2-1,TRBV7-9,NA,TRBD2,TGTGCCAGCAGCCCCCGACTAGCGGGAGGCAATGAGCAGTTCTTC,CASSPRLAGGNEQFF
TRBJ2-5,TRBV2,NA,NA,TGTGCCAGCACCCGTCTGGGGGGAGAGACCCAGTACTTC,CASTRLGGETQYF
TRBJ2-3,TRBV6-5,NA,NA,TGTGCCAGCAGTTACTCGGTCCATCGGGGTGATACGCAGTATTTT,CASSYSVHRGDTQYF
TRBJ2-7,TRBV2,NA,NA,TGTGCCAGCAGTGTTGAGGGCCCGGTGGAGCAGTACTTC,CASSVEGPVEQYF
TRBJ2-1,TRBV7-2,NA,NA,TGTGCCAGCAGCCTAGACAATGAGCAGTTCTTC,CASSLDNEQFF
TRBJ2-7,TRBV5-1,NA,TRBD2,TGCGCCAGCAGCTTGGACCCGGGAGGGCCGAGCGAGCAGTACTTC,CASSLDPGGPSEQYF
TRBJ2-3,TRBV7-2,NA,TRBD1,TGTGCCAGCAGCATCACAGGGGATAAGACAGATACGCAGTATTTT,CASSITGDKTDTQYF
TRBJ2-5,TRBV5-1,NA,NA,TGCGCCAGCAGCTTGAACAGGCTATCTGGAGAGACCCAGTACTTC,CASSLNRLSGETQYF
TRBJ1-2,TRBV5-4,NA,NA,TGTGCCAGCAGCTCAAAGGCGTCTAACTATGGCTACACCTTC,CASSSKASNYGYTF
TRBJ2-3,TRBV4-3,NA,NA,TGCGCCAGCAGCCAAGACCGGTACACAGATACGCAGTATTTT,CASSQDRYTDTQYF
TRBJ2-1,TRBV7-2,NA,NA,TGTGCCAGCAGCTTAGCGAGGAGCGATGAGCAGTTCTTC,CASSLARSDEQFF
TRBJ2-7,TRBV10-3,NA,TRBD2,TGTGCCATCAGCCGGAGCGGGGACGAGCAGTACTTC,CAISRSGDEQYF